This TCR beta chain was recovered during a study of T cell changes during pregnancy in multiple sclerosis. Some clones are missing from TCRdb's copy, which holds only in-frame ones; the method was immunoSEQ multiplex PCR. The data hold about 66,000 clones, with more than 85% observed a single time. Trimming left V 5 bases short and J 3 bases short, with 11 bases between. This CDR3 has 13 amino acids. The V gene's germline CDR1 is SGHVS and CDR2 FNYEAQ. The sequencing used CD8+ T cells from peripheral blood mononuclear cells, collected before pregnancy. The sequence came from a female donor with multiple sclerosis, enrolled in a pregnancy study. V is TRBV7-6 and J is TRBJ2-7, with D possibly TRBD1 on 6 matching bases. CDR3 in amino acids: CASSLEGVYEQYF. In nucleotides, the CDR3 is TGTGCCAGCAGCCTTGAGGGGGTCTACGAGCAGTACTTC.